The clone carrying this T cell receptor (beta chain) was seen more than once but under ten times. The sample belongs to a study of T-cell reconstitution after alpha-beta-depleted transplantation in children. The CDR3 spans 13 residues. Germline CDR1 is SGHRS and CDR2 is YFSETQ. The V end was cut by 5 bases, the J end by 1 base, with 9 bases between. Unique molecular identifiers were incorporated into the prepared TCRbeta library. From the PCR reads, TCRdb called clonotypes with MiXCR, one entry per CDR3 protein. The data show approximately 200,000 distinct CDR3 sequences, with roughly 15% seen just once and roughly 13% held by the top ten.

The sample in question was PBMCs from the stem cell graft donor, obtained from the stem cell graft. The receptor was derived from a human donor who donated a stem cell graft to a child with acute lymphoblastic leukemia. The chain carries TRBV5-1 and TRBJ1-1; D is unclear. The CDR3 DNA sequence: TGCGCCAGCAGTACAGCCCCGAACACTGAAGCTTTCTTT. It is translated as CASSTAPNTEAFF.